This T cell receptor (beta chain) was identified during a study of cytomegalovirus exposure and HLA in healthy donors. Overall study: Genotyping showed roughly 86% of 300 to 450 donors falling in the Caucasian-associated ancestry cluster.

This CDR3 has 13 amino acids. Germline V gene lookup returns CDR1 SGHDN and CDR2 FVKESK. V dropped 3 bases and J dropped 5 bases, with 10 bases sitting between them. As for this clone: Antigen unknown.

Use of 60 Vbeta and 13 Jbeta primers characterized the PCR. TCRdb's table, derived via immunoSEQ multiplex PCR, lists solely in-frame clones and lacks some. This sample has roughly 150,000 clones; around 80% occur once, and the top ten carry approximately 1.3%. Nominally healthy donors were sampled, though unrecorded immune exposures were likely. Findings and caveats of the study: Later genetic work tied a missense DCLRE1C variant to beta-chain V and J trimming. About 87% or about 30% of the time was how often most TCR beta V segments were productive, according to an earlier analysis.

The chain couples TRBV14 to TRBJ1-1, with unresolved D. This sequence was found in a boy aged 2 to 10 in good health and CMV-seronegative. Sequencing input: PBMCs. This CDR3 reads CASSHELATEAFF. CDR3 nucleotides: TGTGCCAGCAGCCATGAGCTAGCGACTGAAGCTTTCTTT.